A single sample gave rise to the 20 T cell receptor beta chains below, sequenced in a study of T cell repertoires in cytomegalovirus infection. Antigen specificity for these receptors is unknown. TCRdb processed the reads anew with MiXCR; each CDR3 protein has one entry. The sample has 70,000 to 85,000 distinct CDR3 sequences, roughly 40% seen once. Sequenced here: CD8+ T cells from cultured PBMCs, sampled from culture after CMV antigen stimulation. The receptors were sampled from a human donor in good health (CMV status not recorded). Some clones in this sample may be carry-over from other donors' samples.

The table lists this clonotype with a few counts. V and J are TRBV4-1 and TRBJ2-5; D is unclear. V lost 1 base, J lost 2 bases, and 8 bases lay in between. The V gene's germline CDR1 is MGHRA and CDR2 YSYEKL. The CDR3 loop spans 14 amino acids. DNA for the CDR3: TGCGCCAGCAGCCAAGCGGGCGGTCAAGAGACCCAGTACTTC. It specifies CASSQAGGQETQYF.

This chain uses TRBV6-1 with TRBJ1-2, with a tentative D call TRBD1 (5 bases). The CDR3 is made up of 16 amino acids. The germline V gene has CDR1 MNHNS and CDR2 SASEGT. Between the trimmed V and J ends, which lost 0 bases and 0 bases, there was a span of 11 bases. The CDR3 nucleotides read TGTGCCAGCAGTGAAGCTAAAGGGGCGACTAACTATGGCTACACCTTC. This encodes CASSEAKGATNYGYTF.

The chain has TRBV12-3 or TRBV12-4 and TRBJ2-3; perhaps TRBD2 as D (5 bases). The V gene lost 3 bases and the J gene lost 5 bases, with 21 bases spanning the gap. The CDR3 is made up of 17 amino acids. CDR3: CASSFSPSSFTEDTQYF. Here the CDR3 DNA reads TGTGCCAGCAGTTTCTCTCCCTCTAGCTTTACCGAAGATACGCAGTATTTT.

The chain couples TRBV7-6 to TRBJ2-5, with 10 bases that match TRBD2. V was pared by 4 bases and J by 3 bases, with 11 bases of the junction left unmatched. The CDR3 has 17 residues. Germline V gene sequence: CDR1 SGHVS, CDR2 FNYEAQ. The DNA of the CDR3 is TGTGCCAGCAGCTCCCTCCTAGCGGGGGACCAAAAAGAGACCCAGTACTTC. Translation: CASSSLLAGDQKETQYF.

The CDR3 loop is CASSPDRGLGGYTF. In nucleotides, the CDR3 is TGTGCCAGCAGCCCGGACAGGGGGCTTGGCGGCTACACCTTC. The genes are TRBV12-3 or TRBV12-4 and TRBJ1-2, with 11 bases that match TRBD1. The CDR3 spans 14 residues. J lost 8 bases, V lost 6 bases, and 8 bases had no gene match.

This clonotype has a handful of counts. V usage is TRBV7-9 and J usage is TRBJ1-5; a possible D gene is TRBD1 (5 bases). Germline values: CDR1 SEHNR, CDR2 FQNEAQ (reference sequence). Trimming pared 0 bases from V and 2 bases from J, leaving 17 bases between. The CDR3 has 18 residues. The CDR3 DNA sequence: TGTGCCAGCAGCTTAGCGGGGGAGGAGGGAAGGGGCAATCAGCCCCAGCATTTT. Its protein is CASSLAGEEGRGNQPQHF.

This clonotype has just a few counts. The chain has TRBV5-4 and TRBJ2-1, with 14 bases that match TRBD2. Germline V gene data show CDR1 as SGHNT and CDR2 as YYREEE (reference sequence). J was trimmed by 7 bases and V by 3 bases; bases with no gene match: 6. The length of the CDR3 is 16 residues. CDR3 sequence reads: CASSWGLAGAINEQFF. The CDR3 DNA reads as TGTGCCAGCAGCTGGGGACTAGCGGGGGCAATAAATGAGCAGTTCTTC.

In this sample, this clonotype turned up many times. This chain joins TRBV7-2 and TRBJ2-1; 9 nucleotides align to TRBD2. Looked up from germline, CDR1 is SGHTA and CDR2 is FQGNSA. This CDR3 contains 17 residues. J gave up 3 bases and V 5 bases, and 11 bases lay outside the gene matches. In DNA form, the CDR3 reads TGTGCCAGCAGCCCCCGGGTTAGCGGGGGATACTACAATGAGCAGTTCTTC. Protein product: CASSPRVSGGYYNEQFF.

This clonotype was seen many times. The gene calls are TRBV4-2 and TRBJ1-5; 10 bases agree with TRBD1. With 4 bases clipped from V and 5 bases from J, the junction kept 8 bases outside the gene matches. CDR1 is LGHNA and CDR2 is YNFKEQ in the germline V gene. This CDR3 comprises 16 residues. CDR3 loop: CASSLTTGGADQPQHF. The CDR3 DNA is TGTGCCAGCAGCCTTACGACAGGGGGCGCGGATCAGCCCCAGCATTTT.

This sequence joins TRBV19 and TRBJ2-4, with TRBD2 as a possible D gene (7 bases). The germline gives CDR1 LNHDA, CDR2 SQIVND (reference sequence). There are 15 residues in the CDR3. V lost 3 bases and J lost 3, with 12 bases in between. Here the CDR3 DNA reads TGTGCCAGTAGTATCCCGGGGGGCAGCAAAAACATTCAGTACTTC. Translated: CASSIPGGSKNIQYF. The full variable domain, with the rest looked up from reference TRBV19 and TRBJ2-4, is DGGITQSPKYLFRKEGQNVTLSCEQNLNHDAMYWYRQDPGQGLRLIYYSQIVNDFQKGDIAEGYSVSREKKESFPLTVTSAQKNPTAFYLCASSIPGGSKNIQYFGAGTRLSVL.

There are a few counts of this clonotype. V usage is TRBV19 and J usage is TRBJ2-3; a possible D gene is TRBD1 (5 bases). V was clipped by 11 bases and J by 2 bases, with 23 bases between them. The CDR3 covers 16 residues. Germline values: CDR1 LNHDA, CDR2 SQIVND (reference sequence). The CDR3 loop is CACSSIGELPTDTQYF. CDR3 nucleotides: TGTGCCTGTTCCTCGATAGGGGAACTTCCCACAGATACGCAGTATTTT.

The chain is built from TRBV27 and TRBJ1-2; possible D gene TRBD1, 5 bases. The CDR3 extends over 20 amino acids. Per the germline V gene, CDR1 is MNHEY and CDR2 is SMNVEV (reference sequence). V lost 5 bases, J lost 4 bases, and 32 bases lay in between. Here the CDR3 DNA reads TGTGCCAGCAGTCCTCATCTGGGGGGACTTTATGGAACTTTGGGCTATGGCTACACCTTC. This translates into CASSPHLGGLYGTLGYGYTF.

V gene TRBV10-3 combines with J gene TRBJ1-5; a possible D gene is TRBD1 (5 bases). V lost 2 bases to trimming and J lost 0 bases, with 8 bases between them. Germline-derived CDR1 and CDR2 are ENHRY and SYGVKD. The length of the CDR3 is 15 residues. The CDR3 DNA follows: TGTGCCATCAGTGAGACAGGAGATAGCAATCAGCCCCAGCATTTT. Translating it yields CAISETGDSNQPQHF.

V is TRBV19 and J is TRBJ1-1; D unresolved. V dropped 3 bases and J dropped 6 bases, with 8 bases sitting between them. Germline CDR1 is LNHDA and CDR2 is SQIVND (reference sequence). The CDR3 loop spans 12 amino acids. CDR3 residues: CASSITGAEAFF. CDR3 coding DNA: TGTGCCAGTAGTATCACGGGAGCTGAAGCTTTCTTT.

This clonotype showed up just a few times. CDR3 loop: CASTDYLSSYNEQFF. DNA for the CDR3: TGTGCCAGCACGGACTACCTCAGCTCCTACAATGAGCAGTTCTTC. The chain is built from TRBV7-8 and TRBJ2-1; D may be TRBD2 (6 bases). From germline, CDR1 is SGHVS and CDR2 FQNEAQ. This CDR3 is built from 15 residues. Trimming cost V 7 bases and J 0 bases, with 13 bases left between them.

This clonotype was picked up a small number of times. The CDR3 nucleotides read TGTGCCAGCAGCTCCCGGACGGGCCCCAACGAGCAGTACTTC. Translating gives CASSSRTGPNEQYF. The chain couples TRBV7-6 to TRBJ2-7; the D is unclear. V was trimmed by 4 bases and J by 5 bases, leaving 15 bases between them. The germline V gene has CDR1 SGHVS and CDR2 FNYEAQ. This CDR3 spans 14 amino acids.

The V gene is TRBV9, the J gene TRBJ1-1; TRBD1 might be the D (5 bases). V gave up 3 bases and J gave up 4 bases, with 10 bases separating them. The CDR3 is 13 amino acids. Germline CDR1 is SGDLS and CDR2 is YYNGEE. The CDR3 DNA reads as TGTGCCAGCAGCGGCCTGGGGGGCACTGAAGCTTTCTTT. Its translation: CASSGLGGTEAFF.

This clonotype was seen a few times. The V call is TRBV28, the J call TRBJ2-1; D gene uncertain. The CDR3 contains 15 residues. The V gene's germline CDR1 is MDHEN and CDR2 SYDVKM. The V end was cut by 7 bases, the J end by 3 bases, with 16 bases between. Here the CDR3 reads CASNLGKSHYNEQFF. For the CDR3, the DNA is TGTGCCAGCAACCTCGGAAAATCGCACTACAATGAGCAGTTCTTC.

The chain carries TRBV9 and TRBJ2-1, with D perhaps being TRBD1 or TRBD2 (5 bases each). This CDR3 comprises 15 residues. Trimming shortened V by 0 bases and J by 7 bases, and 14 bases separated the two germline ends. Germline loops: CDR1 SGDLS, CDR2 YYNGEE. This CDR3 is CASSVGDGDRNEQFF. The CDR3 coding sequence is TGTGCCAGCAGCGTAGGTGACGGGGACCGGAATGAGCAGTTCTTC.

This clonotype was recorded only once. The V call is TRBV28, the J call TRBJ2-5; D may correspond to TRBD1 or TRBD2 (6 bases each). The germline gives CDR1 MDHEN, CDR2 SYDVKM. The CDR3 extends over 13 amino acids. The CDR3 is CAARQAGRETQYF. As DNA, the CDR3 is TGTGCTGCGCGACAGGCGGGGAGGGAGACCCAGTACTTC.